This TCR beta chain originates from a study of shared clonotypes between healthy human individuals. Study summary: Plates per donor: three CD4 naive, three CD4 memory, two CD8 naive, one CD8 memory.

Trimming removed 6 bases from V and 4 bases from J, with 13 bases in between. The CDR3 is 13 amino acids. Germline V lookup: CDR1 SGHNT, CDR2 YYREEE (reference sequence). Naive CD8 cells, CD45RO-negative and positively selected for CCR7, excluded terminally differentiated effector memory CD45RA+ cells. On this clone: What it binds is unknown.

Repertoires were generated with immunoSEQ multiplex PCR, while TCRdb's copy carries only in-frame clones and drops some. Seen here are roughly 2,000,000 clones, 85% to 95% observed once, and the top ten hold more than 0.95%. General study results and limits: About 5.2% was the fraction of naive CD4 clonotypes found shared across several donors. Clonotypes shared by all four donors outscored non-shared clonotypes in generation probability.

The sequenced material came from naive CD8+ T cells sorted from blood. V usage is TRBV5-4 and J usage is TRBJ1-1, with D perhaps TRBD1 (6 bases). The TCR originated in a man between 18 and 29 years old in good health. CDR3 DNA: TGTGCCAGCAAAGGGCTGGGGGCCACTGAAGCTTTCTTT. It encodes CASKGLGATEAFF.